These T cell receptor beta chains were read from a single sample in a study of OX40 agonist ivuxolimab in advanced cancers. Generated by immunoSEQ multiplex PCR, the TCRdb table keeps only in-frame clones and is missing some. There are 50,000 to 65,000 clones in the sample; roughly four fifths occur only once, and about 1% lies in the top ten. The sample consisted of CD4+ or CD8+ T cells sorted from blood, taken in a trial of the OX40 agonist ivuxolimab. These receptors were taken from an adult with an advanced solid tumor such as melanoma, head and neck, liver or kidney cancer. CDR3s include the opening cysteine and the closing phenylalanine or tryptophan. A D gene is named only where the DNA matches it firmly. Where a row states a size, it is once, few, many or the class of an expanded clone; other rows omit it.

j_call | d_call | clone_size | v_call | cdr3_nt | cdr3_aa
TRBJ2-2 | NA | NA | TRBV2 | TGTGCCAGCAGTGAGGAGGTACTATACACCGGGGAGCTGTTTTTT | CASSEEVLYTGELFF
TRBJ2-7 | NA | NA | TRBV5-1 | TGCGCCAGCAGCTTGGCCGGGCAGGGATACTCCTACGAGCAGTACTTC | CASSLAGQGYSYEQYF
TRBJ2-6 | NA | NA | TRBV2 | TGTATAGAGGGATCTGGGGCCAACGTCCTGACTTTC | CIEGSGANVLTF
TRBJ1-2 | NA | few | TRBV27 | TGTGCCAGCAGTTCCCAGGTAGACAGTACAGGCTACACCTTC | CASSSQVDSTGYTF
TRBJ2-5 | TRBD2 | NA | TRBV5-1 | TGCGCCAGCAGCTTGACCCTAGCGGTCCAAGAGACCCAGTACTTC | CASSLTLAVQETQYF
TRBJ1-5 | NA | few | TRBV18 | TGTGCCAGCTCACCAAGATATAGCAATCAGCCCCAGCATTTT | CASSPRYSNQPQHF
TRBJ1-2 | NA | NA | TRBV6-1 | TGTGCCAGCAGCGGAACGACCGCATATGGCTACACCTTC | CASSGTTAYGYTF
TRBJ2-5 | NA | few | TRBV19 | TGTGCCAGTAGTTTGGGCGGGGGCTGGGGAGAGACCCAGTACTTC | CASSLGGGWGETQYF
TRBJ2-3 | NA | NA | TRBV2 | TGTGCCAGCAGTTGGGGGGATACGCAGTATTTT | CASSWGDTQYF
TRBJ1-3 | NA | NA | TRBV30 | TGTGCCTGGGAAATACAGGGAAACACCATATATTTT | CAWEIQGNTIYF
TRBJ2-4 | TRBD2 | many | TRBV4-2 | TGTGCCAGCAGCCAACCTAGCGGGGGAGCCAAAAACATTCAGTACTTC | CASSQPSGGAKNIQYF
TRBJ2-2 | NA | NA | TRBV5-1 | TGCGCCAGCAGCTTAGGCATATGGGGGACGACGAACACCGGGGAGCTGTTTTTT | CASSLGIWGTTNTGELFF
TRBJ2-2 | NA | NA | TRBV5-1 | TGCGCCAGCAGCTCCACAGGTACCACCGGGGAGCTGTTTTTT | CASSSTGTTGELFF
TRBJ2-3 | NA | NA | TRBV6-6 | TGTGCCAGCAGGTCTAGCAATCAAAAGACAGATACGCAGTATTTT | CASRSSNQKTDTQYF
TRBJ2-3 | TRBD1 | few | TRBV7-8 | TGTGCCAGCAGCGACAGGGGCCGTTCAGATACGCAGTATTTT | CASSDRGRSDTQYF
TRBJ1-2 | NA | NA | TRBV19 | TGTGCCAGTAGTCCGGACAGCGCCTCTAACTATGGCTACACCTTC | CASSPDSASNYGYTF
TRBJ2-4 | TRBD1 | once | TRBV19 | TGTGCCAGTAGTATACCAGGAGACAGGGGCAAAAACATTCAGTACTTC | CASSIPGDRGKNIQYF
TRBJ2-7 | TRBD2 | NA | TRBV7-2 | TGTGCCAGCAGCTTCACTAGCGGGGGGAACTACGAGCAGTACTTC | CASSFTSGGNYEQYF
TRBJ1-3 | TRBD1 | NA | TRBV5-3 | TGTGCCAGAAGCTTGACTGGGACAGCAGGATTCAACACCATATATTTT | CARSLTGTAGFNTIYF
TRBJ2-7 | TRBD2 | few | TRBV4-2 | TGTGCCAGCAGACAAGAGACCGGGGGGGCGATGCACTTC | CASRQETGGAMHF
TRBJ1-3 | NA | NA | TRBV10-3 | TGTGCCATCAGCGCATCAGGGGTTTCATCCGGAAACACCATATATTTT | CAISASGVSSGNTIYF
TRBJ1-1 | NA | NA | TRBV6-5 | TGTGCCAGCAGTTATTCTTACAGGGCTCGAACTGAAGCTTTCTTT | CASSYSYRARTEAFF
TRBJ2-3 | NA | once | TRBV4-2 | TGTGCCATCGGTAGCACAGATACGCAGTATTTT | CAIGSTDTQYF
TRBJ2-1 | TRBD1 | once | TRBV27 | TGTGCCAGCAGTTTCCTTGTGGGACAGTACAATGAGCAGTTCTTC | CASSFLVGQYNEQFF
TRBJ2-7 | NA | NA | TRBV14 | TGTGCCAGCAGCCCCCTTGGGACCCCTCCCCTCTACGAGCAGTACTTC | CASSPLGTPPLYEQYF
TRBJ1-1 | NA | NA | TRBV30 | TGTGCCTGGACTCCCCAGGTTCCAAAAGCTTTCTTT | CAWTPQVPKAFF
TRBJ1-1 | NA | NA | TRBV5-1 | TGCGCCAGCGGGGGGGGACCCATGAACACTGAAGCTTTCTTT | CASGGGPMNTEAFF
TRBJ1-2 | NA | once | TRBV7-2 | TGTGCCAGCAGCTTAGGGAGTGTGTTGGGGGCAGGTGGCTACACCTTC | CASSLGSVLGAGGYTF
TRBJ1-1 | NA | NA | TRBV6-1 | TGTGCCAGCAGTGAATGGGGGGCGGGGAACACTGAAGCTTTCTTT | CASSEWGAGNTEAFF
TRBJ2-3 | NA | NA | TRBV6-1 | TGTGCCAGCAGCTGGGACCGAGGGACGGAAGATACGCAGTATTTT | CASSWDRGTEDTQYF
TRBJ2-7 | NA | NA | TRBV6-1 | TGTGCCACCCTGGGTTCCGGCATTTGGGAGCAGTACTTC | CATLGSGIWEQYF
TRBJ1-2 | NA | NA | TRBV5-1 | TGCGCCAGCAGCTTGAGTCAGAACTATGGCTACACCTTC | CASSLSQNYGYTF
TRBJ2-4 | NA | once | TRBV19 | TGTGCCAGTAGTATTGCAGGGGCCAAAAACATTCAGTACTTC | CASSIAGAKNIQYF
TRBJ2-5 | NA | NA | TRBV5-5 | TGTGCCAGCAGCTTGGAGGGGATCGGGGAGACCCAGTACTTC | CASSLEGIGETQYF
TRBJ2-5 | NA | NA | TRBV6-5 | TGTGCCAGCACCCCTCAAGGGGCCCAAGAGACCCAGTACTTC | CASTPQGAQETQYF
TRBJ1-1 | NA | NA | TRBV2 | TGTGCCAGCATTCTACAGGGGAACACTGAAGCTTTCTTT | CASILQGNTEAFF
TRBJ1-3 | NA | NA | TRBV19 | TGTGCCAGTAGTATGAACACCCTTACCTCTGGAAACACCATATATTTT | CASSMNTLTSGNTIYF
TRBJ1-2 | NA | NA | TRBV5-1 | TGCGCCAGCAGCTTGGGTGGCGGAAGGGGTAACTATGGCTACACCTTC | CASSLGGGRGNYGYTF
TRBJ1-2 | NA | NA | TRBV27 | TGTGCCAGCAGCTCCGGGCCCATGGGGGGCTACACCTTC | CASSSGPMGGYTF
TRBJ1-2 | TRBD1 | NA | TRBV16 | TGTGCCAGCAGCCAGCTGACAGGGGGCGGTGGCTACACCTTC | CASSQLTGGGGYTF
TRBJ2-3 | TRBD2 | NA | TRBV5-4 | TGTGCCAGCAGCTTCGGGACTAGAGGGATAGATACGCAGTATTTT | CASSFGTRGIDTQYF
TRBJ2-3 | NA | once | TRBV2 | TGTGCCAGCAGTGAAAAAGGAGATACGCAGTATTTT | CASSEKGDTQYF
TRBJ2-1 | TRBD1 | NA | TRBV18 | TGTGCCAGCTCACCGACCGGGACAGACGGCAATGAGCAGTTCTTC | CASSPTGTDGNEQFF
TRBJ2-1 | NA | NA | TRBV15 | TGTGCCACCAGCAGAGTGGGAGGAATCAATGAGCAGTTCTTC | CATSRVGGINEQFF
TRBJ1-1 | TRBD1 | NA | TRBV11-2 | TGTGCCAGCAGCTACCTGACAGGGGTCGCTGAAGCTTTCTTT | CASSYLTGVAEAFF